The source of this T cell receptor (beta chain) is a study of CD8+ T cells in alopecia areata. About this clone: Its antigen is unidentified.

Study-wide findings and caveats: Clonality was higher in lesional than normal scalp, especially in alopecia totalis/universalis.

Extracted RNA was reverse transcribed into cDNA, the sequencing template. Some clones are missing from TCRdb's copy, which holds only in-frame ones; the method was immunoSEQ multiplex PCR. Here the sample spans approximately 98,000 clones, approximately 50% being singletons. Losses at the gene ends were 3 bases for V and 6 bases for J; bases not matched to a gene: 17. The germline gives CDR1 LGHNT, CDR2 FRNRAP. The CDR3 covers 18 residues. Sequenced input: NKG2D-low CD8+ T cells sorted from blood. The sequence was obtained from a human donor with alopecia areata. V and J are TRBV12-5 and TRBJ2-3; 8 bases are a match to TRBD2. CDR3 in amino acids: CASGFPLVAGPDGDTQYF. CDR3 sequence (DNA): TGTGCTAGTGGTTTCCCACTGGTAGCGGGGCCCGATGGGGATACGCAGTATTTT. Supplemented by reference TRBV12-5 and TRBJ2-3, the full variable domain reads DARVTQTPRHKVTEMGQEVTMRCQPILGHNTVFWYRQTMMQGLELLAYFRNRAPLDDSGMPKDRFSAEMPDATLATLKIQPSEPRDSAVYFCASGFPLVAGPDGDTQYFGPGTRLTVL.